These 6 T cell receptor beta chains were all obtained from the same sample, sequenced in a study of blood T cell repertoires in COVID-19. Data came from immunoSEQ multiplex PCR; TCRdb stores just in-frame clones and leaves some out. The data hold 400,000 or so clones, with around 90% observed a single time. The sample taken for sequencing was PBMCs or T cells enriched from blood (not recorded which). These receptors were collected from a woman aged 40 to 50 with acute COVID-19.

This chain joins TRBV18 and TRBJ1-2; 8 bases agree with TRBD1. CDR1 and CDR2 (germline): KGHSH, LQKENI. Germline trimming cut 3 bases from V and 2 bases from J; bases unmatched to any gene: 5. This CDR3 region has 15 residues. CDR3 residues: CASSPGQGWNYGYTF. The CDR3 DNA follows: TGTGCCAGCTCACCCGGACAGGGCTGGAACTATGGCTACACCTTC.

V gene TRBV2 combines with J gene TRBJ2-1; 9 nucleotides align to TRBD1. After removal of 8 bases from V and 8 bases from J, the junction contained 4 bases not matched to a gene. The CDR3 spans 12 residues. CDR1 is SNHLY and CDR2 is FYNNEI in the germline V gene. The CDR3 spells CASRDRDHEQFF. CDR3 coding DNA: TGTGCCAGCCGGGACAGGGACCATGAGCAGTTCTTC.

The chain joins TRBV7-9 to TRBJ2-7; D not resolved. Germline values: CDR1 SEHNR, CDR2 FQNEAQ (reference sequence). V was cut by 1 base and J by 2 bases, with 12 bases left in between. The CDR3 is 15 amino acids. This CDR3 reads CASSLVVGGAYEQYF. The CDR3 DNA follows: TGTGCCAGCAGCTTAGTCGTCGGTGGAGCCTACGAGCAGTACTTC.

The rearrangement joins TRBV5-6 to TRBJ1-3; D may be TRBD1 (5 bases). Trimming left V 2 bases short and J 2 bases short, with 8 bases between. Germline V gives CDR1 SGHDT, CDR2 YYEEEE. This CDR3 spans 14 amino acids. CDR3 sequence: CASSLIGAGNTIYF. In DNA, the CDR3 is TGTGCCAGCAGCTTAATAGGGGCTGGAAACACCATATATTTT.

The chain links TRBV28 to TRBJ1-1; the D is unclear. This CDR3 has 13 residues. Germline assignment: CDR1 MDHEN and CDR2 SYDVKM. V was clipped by 3 bases and J by 6 bases, with 11 bases between them. CDR3 in DNA: TGTGCCAGCAGTTTCCGCCGGGAATCTGAAGCTTTCTTT. Translating it yields CASSFRRESEAFF.

V is TRBV12-5 and J is TRBJ2-3; D perhaps matches TRBD1 (5 bases). The CDR3 totals 14 residues. The V end was cut by 5 bases, the J end by 3 bases, with 12 bases between. Germline V gene lookup returns CDR1 LGHNT and CDR2 FRNRAP. CDR3 nucleotide sequence: TGTGCTAGTGGTCCCCATTCAGGGACAGATACGCAGTATTTT. This sequence encodes CASGPHSGTDTQYF.